Listed below are T cell receptor beta chains from one sample, sequenced in a study of blood T cells in healthy people across ages. TCRdb itself ran the 5' RACE reads through MiXCR, one entry per CDR3 protein. In the table there are about 1.4 million distinct CDR3 sequences, approximately 59% of which are singletons. Sequenced sample: blood. The receptor set was obtained from a man between 18 and 29 years old in good health. Both conserved end residues are part of each CDR3. Fields, in order: J gene, V gene, D gene, clone size, CDR3 DNA, CDR3 protein. The D gene is left open where the match is weak. Clone size, where shown, is once, few, many, or a class for clones that have expanded.

J: TRBJ1-5; V: TRBV6-5; D: NA; size: NA; DNA: TGTGCCAGTGGGGGGACCGCATATCAGCCCCAGCATTTT; CDR3: CASGGTAYQPQHF
J: TRBJ2-3; V: TRBV20-1; D: NA; size: once; DNA: TGCAGTGCTAGAGACCGAATGGGTACTAGCACAGATACGCAGTATTTT; CDR3: CSARDRMGTSTDTQYF
J: TRBJ1-6; V: TRBV9; D: TRBD1; size: NA; DNA: TGTGCCAGCAGCGGCACAGGGGGCACTTCACCCCTCCACTTT; CDR3: CASSGTGGTSPLHF
J: TRBJ1-1; V: TRBV7-9; D: NA; size: NA; DNA: TGTGCCAGCAGCTTTAAACAGGATATGAACACTGAAGCTTTCTTT; CDR3: CASSFKQDMNTEAFF
J: TRBJ2-1; V: TRBV12-3/TRBV12-4; D: TRBD2; size: NA; DNA: TGTGCCAGCAGTTTAAGTCCCGGGAGGGCGTTGGGGGAGCAGTTCTTC; CDR3: CASSLSPGRALGEQFF
J: TRBJ1-5; V: TRBV29-1; D: NA; size: NA; DNA: TGCAGCGTTGCTCTGACAGTTAGCAATCAGCCCCAGCATTTT; CDR3: CSVALTVSNQPQHF
J: TRBJ1-2; V: TRBV7-9; D: NA; size: NA; DNA: TGTTCCAGCAGCTTAATCGAGTATGGCTACACCTTC; CDR3: CSSSLIEYGYTF
J: TRBJ1-1; V: TRBV29-1; D: NA; size: few; DNA: TGCAGCGTCAGGGTCTCCACTATGAACACTGAAGCTTTCTTT; CDR3: CSVRVSTMNTEAFF
J: TRBJ2-1; V: TRBV7-9; D: TRBD2; size: once; DNA: TGTGCCAGCAGCTCCGGGGCGGCGGGGGGGTGGAACAATGAGCAGTTCTTC; CDR3: CASSSGAAGGWNNEQFF
J: TRBJ2-3; V: TRBV20-1; D: TRBD1; size: NA; DNA: TGCAGTGCTACCGGGACAGCGCCTTCCACAGATACGCAGTATTTT; CDR3: CSATGTAPSTDTQYF
J: TRBJ2-5; V: TRBV12-3/TRBV12-4; D: NA; size: NA; DNA: TGTGCCAACAGTCTCACGGGCGGAGGGACCCAGTACTTC; CDR3: CANSLTGGGTQYF
J: TRBJ1-1; V: TRBV13; D: NA; size: NA; DNA: TGTGCCAGCAGCAGATACAGGATTTACACTGAAGCTTTCTTT; CDR3: CASSRYRIYTEAFF
J: TRBJ2-1; V: TRBV6-6; D: NA; size: NA; DNA: TGTGCCAGCAGTTACTCGAGCACGTTGGCGAGGGGGCAGTTCTTC; CDR3: CASSYSSTLARGQFF
J: TRBJ1-2; V: TRBV10-3; D: NA; size: NA; DNA: TGTGCCATCAGTGAGTCCGCAGTCTTCTATGGCTACACCTTC; CDR3: CAISESAVFYGYTF
J: TRBJ2-7; V: TRBV6-1; D: NA; size: NA; DNA: TGTGCCAGCTTCGGCAGGTCAACCTACGAGCAGTACTTC; CDR3: CASFGRSTYEQYF
J: TRBJ2-6; V: TRBV2; D: NA; size: few; DNA: TGTGCCAGCAGCGAGAACACTGGGGCCAACGTCCTGACTTTC; CDR3: CASSENTGANVLTF
J: TRBJ2-3; V: TRBV12-5; D: TRBD2; size: NA; DNA: TGTGCTAGTGGTTTGGGACTAGCGGGGACCGCAGATACGCAGTATTTT; CDR3: CASGLGLAGTADTQYF
J: TRBJ1-2; V: TRBV7-2; D: NA; size: NA; DNA: TGTGCCAGCAGCTTAGAGACACCCCATATCTATGGCTACACCTTC; CDR3: CASSLETPHIYGYTF
J: TRBJ2-3; V: TRBV11-2; D: TRBD2; size: NA; DNA: TGTGCCAGCAGCCGCTTCTGGGCTAGCGGGGGCACAGATACGCAGTATTTT; CDR3: CASSRFWASGGTDTQYF
J: TRBJ2-5; V: TRBV10-1; D: NA; size: once; DNA: TGCGCCAGCAGTGGCGGATGGGGAGAAGAGACCCAGTACTTC; CDR3: CASSGGWGEETQYF
J: TRBJ1-2; V: TRBV29-1; D: NA; size: NA; DNA: TGCAGCGGAACTTCAGGGGTTACCAGCTATGGCTACACCTTC; CDR3: CSGTSGVTSYGYTF
J: TRBJ2-6; V: TRBV12-3/TRBV12-4; D: NA; size: many; DNA: TGTGCCAGCAGTCCCAAAGCGTCGGGGGCCAACGTCCTGACTTTC; CDR3: CASSPKASGANVLTF
J: TRBJ1-2; V: TRBV4-1; D: NA; size: NA; DNA: TGCGCCAGCAGCGGCCAGGGAAAAGGCTACACCTTC; CDR3: CASSGQGKGYTF
J: TRBJ2-1; V: TRBV12-3/TRBV12-4; D: TRBD1; size: NA; DNA: TGTGCCAGCAGCAACCTCGAGGGGGCGTCTCTTGAGCAGTTCTTC; CDR3: CASSNLEGASLEQFF
J: TRBJ2-3; V: TRBV20-1; D: TRBD1; size: NA; DNA: TGCAGTGCGGAACAGGGGACCCGCACAGATACGCAGTATTTT; CDR3: CSAEQGTRTDTQYF
J: TRBJ2-7; V: TRBV7-2; D: NA; size: NA; DNA: TGTGCCAGCAGCTTAGCTCCAGAAGTCGAGCAGTACTTC; CDR3: CASSLAPEVEQYF
J: TRBJ1-2; V: TRBV6-4; D: NA; size: NA; DNA: TGTGCCAGCAGGGTGGACAGCTGGAGCTATGGCTACACCTTC; CDR3: CASRVDSWSYGYTF
J: TRBJ1-5; V: TRBV12-3/TRBV12-4; D: NA; size: NA; DNA: TGTGCCAGCAGTTTTGGAGGGACGGCAAACAATCAGCCCCAGCATTTT; CDR3: CASSFGGTANNQPQHF
J: TRBJ1-6; V: TRBV29-1; D: NA; size: few; DNA: TGCAGCGTTTTCAGCAGACTTCCTAACCCCCTCCACTTT; CDR3: CSVFSRLPNPLHF